This TCR beta chain was captured by sequencing in a study of identical twins. Study results and limitations: The study found that models underestimated out-of-frame TCR alpha sharing in monozygotic twins. Cord blood beta clonotypes that were abundant carried fewer insertions, and memory repertoires showed no such trend.

TCRdb processed the 5' RACE reads anew with MiXCR; each CDR3 protein has one entry. Among approximately 700,000 distinct CDR3 sequences listed, 18% were seen once. The V gene lost 6 bases and the J gene lost 5 bases, with 10 bases spanning the gap. The CDR3 has 11 residues. Germline V lookup: CDR1 SQVTM, CDR2 ANQGSEA. This clonotype occurred a few times. Antigen specificity is unknown. The data also belong to a second study, concerning T cells expressing NK-cell markers. From that report: Topping the CD3+CD56-NKG2C+ fraction as well were these clonotypes, in a handful of donors.

Sequencing was carried out using PBMCs. The receptor comes from a woman younger than 35 in good health. The V call is TRBV29-1, the J call TRBJ1-1, with D uncertain. The CDR3 is CSVVRATEAFF. CDR3 sequence (DNA): TGCAGCGTAGTTAGAGCGACTGAAGCTTTCTTT. The whole variable domain, remainder taken from reference TRBV29-1 and TRBJ1-1, is SAVISQKPSRDICQRGTSLTIQCQVDSQVTMMFWYRQQPGQSLTLIATANQGSEATYESGFVIDKFPISRPNLTFSTLTVSNMSPEDSSIYLCSVVRATEAFFGQGTRLTVV.